The entry below gives a single T cell receptor beta chain sequence along with its context. The antigen is not known. The data are from a study of CD8 T cells in ankylosing spondylitis. Whole-study findings and limits: Clones linked with disease were CD8+ and fairly uncommon in the peripheral blood. Characteristic of ankylosing spondylitis blood, it appeared, was a TCR beta motif comprising eight highly homologous variants. Researchers reportedly found disease-linked clones significantly enriched in matched ankylosing spondylitis synovial fluid.

With 6 bases clipped from V and 11 bases from J, the junction kept 19 bases outside the gene matches. Germline CDR1 DFQATT, CDR2 SNEGSKA (reference sequence). The CDR3 covers 15 residues. From the 5' RACE reads, TCRdb called clonotypes with MiXCR, one entry per CDR3 protein. The sample carries just under 550,000 distinct CDR3 sequences, roughly 13% recorded once. The chain carries TRBV20-1 and TRBJ1-1, with 9 nucleotides matching TRBD1. The sample was blood, either unsorted or a sorted T cell fraction (not recorded which). The source is a male donor with ankylosing spondylitis. The CDR3 region has the DNA TGCAGTGCAACCGATCGCTTGGGACAGGGTCTGTGGGCTTTCTTT. Its translation: CSATDRLGQGLWAFF.